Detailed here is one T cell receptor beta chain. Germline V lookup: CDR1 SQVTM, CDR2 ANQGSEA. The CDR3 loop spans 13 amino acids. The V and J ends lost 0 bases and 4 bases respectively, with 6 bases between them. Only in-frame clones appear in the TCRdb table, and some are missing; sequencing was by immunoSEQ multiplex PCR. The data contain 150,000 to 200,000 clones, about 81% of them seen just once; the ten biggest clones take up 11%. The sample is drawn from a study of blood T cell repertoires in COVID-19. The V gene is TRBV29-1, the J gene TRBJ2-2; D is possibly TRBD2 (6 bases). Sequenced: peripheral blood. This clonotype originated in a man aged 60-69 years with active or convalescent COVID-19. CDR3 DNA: TGCAGCGTTGAAGACGGGGGCACCGGGGAGCTGTTTTTT. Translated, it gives CSVEDGGTGELFF.